This passage covers 26 T cell receptor beta chains from one sample sequenced in a study of cytomegalovirus exposure and HLA in healthy donors. The PCR was carried out with 60 Vbeta primers and 13 Jbeta primers. Produced via immunoSEQ multiplex PCR; TCRdb's table is partial and in-frame only. The sample lists roughly 160,000 clones, 71% occurring once. Sequenced: PBMCs. The receptors here all came from a woman aged 30 to 39 in good health and CMV-seronegative.

The chain combines TRBV6-6 with TRBJ2-2; 7 positions agree with TRBD1. This CDR3 comprises 13 residues. The V gene's germline CDR1 is MNHNY and CDR2 SVGAGI (reference sequence). V lost 8 bases to trimming and J lost 3 bases; unmatched junction nucleotides: 3. The CDR3 nucleotides are TGTGCCAGCGGGGGACAGTACACCGGGGAGCTGTTTTTT. This encodes CASGGQYTGELFF.

The CDR3 DNA reads as TGTGCCATCAGAGGGGCGCGGGAGCCAGATACGCAGTATTTT. It specifies CAIRGAREPDTQYF. The chain employs TRBV10-3 and TRBJ2-3; 7 nucleotides match TRBD2. Trimming cost V 6 bases and J 4 bases; bases outside gene matches: 7. The CDR3 contains 14 residues. CDR1 ENHRY and CDR2 SYGVKD come from the germline V gene.

This sequence joins TRBV4-3 and TRBJ2-1; D may be TRBD1 (6 bases). Trimming removed 3 bases at V and 2 bases at J, with 14 bases between. CDR3 length: 16 amino acids. Germline V gene lookup returns CDR1 LGHNA and CDR2 YSLEER. CDR3 amino acids: CASSQGRDTTYNEQFF. The CDR3 DNA sequence: TGCGCCAGCAGCCAGGGCCGGGACACCACCTACAATGAGCAGTTCTTC.

The CDR3 nucleotides are TGTGCCAGCAGCGAGGCAGCCCTTATCTTCTTC. It specifies CASSEAALIFF. This sequence joins TRBV6-1 and TRBJ2-1; D is uncertain. V lost 6 bases, J lost 16 bases, and 16 bases lay in between. This CDR3 region has 11 residues. Per germline, CDR1 MNHNS and CDR2 SASEGT.

The V call is TRBV21-1, the J call TRBJ2-7; the table's D gene call, TRBD2, was not cross checked with the DNA. TRBV21-1 is designated a pseudogene. This CDR3 has 13 amino acids. CDR3 in DNA: TGTGCCAGCAACTTTCGACGGGACTACGAGCAGTACTTC. As protein: CASNFRRDYEQYF.

The CDR3 reads CASSELKGGGYTF. CDR3 sequence (DNA): TGTGCCAGCAGTGAATTGAAGGGAGGAGGCTACACCTTC. This chain links TRBV25-1 with TRBJ1-2, with D unresolved. CDR1 is MGHDK, CDR2 SYGVNS, per germline. The CDR3 covers 13 residues. V was clipped by 1 base and J by 8 bases, with 11 bases between them.

This chain joins TRBV5-1 and TRBJ1-1; TRBD1 might be the D (6 bases). Between the trimmed V and J ends, which lost 3 bases and 5 bases, there was a span of 14 bases. The CDR3 spans 14 residues. CDR1 and CDR2 (germline): SGHRS, YFSETQ. Here the CDR3 reads CASSSQGSSTEAFF. CDR3 in DNA: TGCGCCAGCAGCTCACAGGGATCGAGTACTGAAGCTTTCTTT.

The V call is TRBV4-1, the J call TRBJ2-1, with 7 bases lining up with TRBD1. Trimming at V came to 1 base and at J to 5 bases, leaving 11 bases not matched to a gene. The germline gives CDR1 MGHRA, CDR2 YSYEKL. The CDR3 is 17 residues long. The CDR3 sequence is CASSQVPRQGAHNEQFF. The CDR3 nucleotides read TGCGCCAGCAGCCAAGTCCCCAGACAGGGTGCTCACAATGAGCAGTTCTTC.

This clone was counted a few times. The chain links TRBV11-3 to TRBJ2-2, with D unclear. The CDR3 extends over 14 amino acids. Trimming took off 6 bases at V and 3 bases at J, with 11 bases between the two ends. Germline V gene data show CDR1 as SGHNT and CDR2 as YENEEA. The CDR3 reads CASSILRDTGELFF. The DNA for the CDR3 is TGTGCCAGCAGTATCTTACGGGACACCGGGGAGCTGTTTTTT.

The chain recombines TRBV7-2 with TRBJ1-1; D is unresolved. CDR3 size: 13 residues. The germline V gene has CDR1 SGHTA and CDR2 FQGNSA. V gave up 3 bases and J gave up 3 bases, with 8 bases separating them. The CDR3 DNA is TGTGCCAGCAGCTTCAAACTAGACACTGAAGCTTTCTTT. It translates to CASSFKLDTEAFF.

The chain employs TRBV6-5 and TRBJ2-3; D might be TRBD1 (5 bases). The CDR3 has 15 amino acids. V was pared by 6 bases and J by 3 bases, with 16 bases between. Germline loops: CDR1 MNHEY, CDR2 SVGAGI. The CDR3 DNA reads TGTGCCAGCAGCCGGACATCCGCCCGGACAGATACGCAGTATTTT. Amino acids: CASSRTSARTDTQYF.

The gene calls are TRBV10-3 and TRBJ2-1; 12 bases are a match to TRBD2. Germline CDR1 reads ENHRY; CDR2 reads SYGVKD. CDR3 length equals 14 residues. Germline trimming cut 0 bases from V and 13 bases from J; bases unmatched to any gene: 4. The CDR3 protein is CAISESTSGSDQFF. CDR3 in DNA: TGTGCCATCAGTGAGTCGACTAGCGGGAGTGATCAGTTCTTC.

This chain connects TRBV10-2 to TRBJ1-2; D is perhaps TRBD1 (5 bases). The CDR3 loop spans 13 amino acids. V shed 0 bases and J shed 6 bases, with 8 bases lying between them. Germline CDR1 is WSHSY and CDR2 is SAAADI. The chain's CDR3 is CASSESREDGYTF. The DNA for the CDR3 is TGCGCCAGCAGTGAGTCCAGGGAGGATGGCTACACCTTC.

The rearrangement uses TRBV29-1 and TRBJ2-1; perhaps TRBD2 as D (6 bases). From germline, CDR1 is SQVTM and CDR2 ANQGSEA. This CDR3 has 12 residues. V shed 6 bases and J shed 3 bases, with 9 bases lying between them. The CDR3 DNA reads TGCAGCGTCCAGACTAGCTACAATGAGCAGTTCTTC. Residues: CSVQTSYNEQFF.

This chain connects TRBV4-1 to TRBJ1-3; D is perhaps TRBD1 (5 bases). Looked up from germline, CDR1 is MGHRA and CDR2 is YSYEKL. The CDR3 length is 13 residues. V was cut by 4 bases and J by 7 bases, with 11 bases left in between. CDR3 sequence (DNA): TGCGCCAGCAGCCTACAGGTTTCGAACACCATATATTTT. This sequence encodes CASSLQVSNTIYF.

This clone occurred a few times. V is TRBV27 and J is TRBJ1-5; 9 nucleotides agree with TRBD1. This CDR3 is built from 15 residues. The trim removed 5 bases at V and 3 bases at J, leaving 5 bases unmatched. The germline CDR1 and CDR2 sequences are MNHEY and SMNVEV (reference sequence). CDR3 coding DNA: TGTGCCAGCAGTCGGGACAGGGTAAACAATCAGCCCCAGCATTTT. Residues: CASSRDRVNNQPQHF.

In this sample, this clone turned up a few times. The genes are TRBV10-3 and TRBJ2-7; 8 bases line up with TRBD2. Germline loops: CDR1 ENHRY, CDR2 SYGVKD. The CDR3 extends over 13 amino acids. V lost 6 bases to trimming and J lost 3 bases; unmatched junction nucleotides: 4. The CDR3 DNA follows: TGTGCCATCAGATCCGGGACTAGCTACGAGCAGTACTTC. Its translation: CAIRSGTSYEQYF.

The CDR3 DNA sequence: TGTGCCAGTAGTATCAGACTAGCGGGGGTATTAGATACGCAGTATTTT. It encodes CASSIRLAGVLDTQYF. The chain is built from TRBV19 and TRBJ2-3; TRBD2 aligns across 12 bases. The CDR3 contains 16 residues. V lost 3 bases and J lost 5; bases outside the gene matches: 6. Per germline, CDR1 LNHDA and CDR2 SQIVND (reference sequence). The full variable domain, completed using reference TRBV19 and TRBJ2-3, is DGGITQSPKYLFRKEGQNVTLSCEQNLNHDAMYWYRQDPGQGLRLIYYSQIVNDFQKGDIAEGYSVSREKKESFPLTVTSAQKNPTAFYLCASSIRLAGVLDTQYFGPGTRLTVL.

This clone was seen only a few times. The chain employs TRBV30 and TRBJ1-5; D is undetermined. This CDR3 contains 14 residues. CDR1 GTSNPN and CDR2 SVGIG come from the germline V gene (reference sequence). With 1 base removed from V and 0 bases from J, the gap between germline ends came to 7 bases. CDR3 amino acids: CAWSGGYSNQPQHF. The CDR3 DNA reads as TGTGCCTGGAGTGGCGGATATAGCAATCAGCCCCAGCATTTT.

The gene calls are TRBV27 and TRBJ2-1; possible D gene TRBD1, 7 bases. CDR1 is MNHEY, CDR2 SMNVEV, per germline (reference sequence). Trimming cost V 5 bases and J 3 bases, with 11 bases left between them. The length of the CDR3 is 14 residues. CDR3 protein: CASSGGTVYNEQFF. The CDR3 DNA is TGTGCCAGCAGTGGAGGGACAGTCTACAATGAGCAGTTCTTC.

Note on this clone: A junction boundary mismatches the germline segment, possibly from a read error. V is TRBV7-9 and J is TRBJ2-7; maybe TRBD1 (5 bases). CDR1 is SEHNR, CDR2 FQNEAQ, per germline (reference sequence). This CDR3 is built from 12 residues. CDR3 residues: CSSSRQIYEQYF. CDR3 nucleotide sequence: TGTTCCAGCAGTAGACAGATCTACGAGCAGTACTTC.

Only a few counts were recorded for this clone. This chain uses TRBV28 with TRBJ1-4, with 9 bases lining up with TRBD1. The J segment lost 7 bases and the V segment lost 3 bases, leaving 6 bases of the junction unmatched. The CDR3 has 15 residues. CDR1 is MDHEN and CDR2 is SYDVKM in the germline V gene. The CDR3 nucleotides read TGTGCCAGCAGTTTTAGGGACAGGGAGATTGAAAAACTGTTTTTT. It is translated as CASSFRDREIEKLFF.

The rearrangement links TRBV5-4 to TRBJ2-1; 9 nucleotides align to TRBD1. CDR1 and CDR2 from the germline V gene are SGHNT and YYREEE (reference sequence). CDR3 length: 15 amino acids. The J segment lost 5 bases and the V segment lost 2 bases, leaving 5 bases of the junction unmatched. Written as DNA, the CDR3 is TGTGCCAGCAGCTTCCGGGACAGGGACAACAATGAGCAGTTCTTC. This gives the protein CASSFRDRDNNEQFF.

The chain has TRBV4-1 and TRBJ1-5; 7 bases fit TRBD1. Germline V gives CDR1 MGHRA, CDR2 YSYEKL. This CDR3 is 15 amino acids long. V lost 2 bases, J lost 3 bases, and 4 bases stayed unmatched. The DNA for the CDR3 is TGCGCCAGCAGCCAAAACAGGGGAGTCAATCAGCCCCAGCATTTT. This sequence encodes CASSQNRGVNQPQHF.

On this clone: This sample also contains other DNA sequences that code for the same CDR3. The chain couples TRBV7-2 to TRBJ2-1; tentatively, D is TRBD1 (5 bases). V gave up 4 bases and J gave up 2 bases, with 6 bases separating them. The CDR3 covers 13 residues. Per germline, CDR1 SGHTA and CDR2 FQGNSA. CDR3 loop: CASSSGTYNEQFF. In DNA form, the CDR3 reads TGTGCCAGCAGCTCAGGGACCTACAATGAGCAGTTCTTC. The whole variable domain, remainder taken from reference TRBV7-2 and TRBJ2-1, is GAGVSQSPSNKVTEKGKDVELRCDPISGHTALYWYRQSLGQGLEFLIYFQGNSAPDKSGLPSDRFSAERTGGSVSTLTIQRTQQEDSAVYLCASSSGTYNEQFFGPGTRLTVL.

This clone has a single count. The rearrangement joins TRBV9 to TRBJ2-5, with 7 bases matching TRBD1. The V gene end was trimmed by 0 bases and the J gene end by 7 bases; junction bases not matched to a gene: 6. Germline V gene sequence: CDR1 SGDLS, CDR2 YYNGEE. The CDR3 is 14 amino acids. The CDR3 sequence: CASSVEGQTATQYF. The CDR3 DNA sequence: TGTGCCAGCAGCGTAGAGGGACAGACGGCGACCCAGTACTTC.